The 27 T cell receptor beta chains presented below share a single source sample, sequenced in a study of blood T cell repertoires in COVID-19. Only in-frame clones appear in the TCRdb table, and some are missing; sequencing was by immunoSEQ multiplex PCR. Of approximately 69,000 clones in the sample, almost 80% were seen once. What was sequenced was peripheral blood. These receptors came from a man aged 60-69 years with acute or convalescent COVID-19.

The chain joins TRBV29-1 to TRBJ2-7; 10 nucleotides match TRBD1. The germline CDR1 and CDR2 sequences are SQVTM and ANQGSEA. With 5 bases clipped from V and 2 bases from J, the junction kept 3 bases outside the gene matches. CDR3 length: 13 residues. CDR3 amino acids: CSVRDRGPYEQYF. The CDR3 DNA reads TGCAGCGTTCGAGACAGGGGGCCCTACGAGCAGTACTTC.

The J gene is TRBJ1-1, the V gene TRBV5-5; D not certain. With 4 bases removed from V and 1 base from J, the gap between germline ends came to 17 bases. Germline CDR1 is SGHKS and CDR2 is YYEKEE (reference sequence). The CDR3 contains 16 residues. The CDR3 DNA sequence: TGTGCCAGCAGCGATCAGGCTCTTCTTAGGAACACTGAAGCTTTCTTT. Translating gives CASSDQALLRNTEAFF.

This clone was counted between two and nine times. The genes are TRBV6-5 and TRBJ1-1, with D maybe TRBD1 (5 bases). Germline V CDR1 and CDR2: MNHEY, SVGAGI. The V and J ends lost 2 bases and 2 bases respectively, with 12 bases between them. The CDR3 has 15 residues. In nucleotides, the CDR3 is TGTGCCAGCAGTTACGCGGGACCTCGCAACACTGAAGCTTTCTTT. Encoded protein: CASSYAGPRNTEAFF.

The rearrangement joins TRBV5-1 to TRBJ2-7; D possibly corresponds to TRBD1 (6 bases). Looked up from germline, CDR1 is SGHRS and CDR2 is YFSETQ. The V end lost 0 bases, the J end lost 0 bases, and 19 bases lay between the germline ends. The CDR3 runs to 18 residues. The CDR3 DNA reads TGCGCCAGCAGCTTGGTACGAGCCTCTGACAGGCACTCCTACGAGCAGTACTTC. It codes for CASSLVRASDRHSYEQYF.

This sequence joins TRBV19 and TRBJ1-4; 8 nucleotides line up with TRBD1. The CDR3 covers 14 residues. Germline V gene data show CDR1 as LNHDA and CDR2 as SQIVND (reference sequence). The V and J ends lost 6 bases and 8 bases, in that order; junction bases with no gene match: 8. The CDR3 is CASSRDRLEEKLFF. The CDR3 DNA reads as TGTGCCAGTAGCCGGGACAGGCTGGAAGAAAAACTGTTTTTT.

The chain combines TRBV5-1 with TRBJ2-5; a weak D match, TRBD1 (6 bases). Germline loops: CDR1 SGHRS, CDR2 YFSETQ. Trimming removed 7 bases from V and 5 bases from J, with 9 bases in between. The CDR3 is 11 amino acids. CDR3 region: CASGQGETQYF. In DNA, the CDR3 is TGCGCCAGCGGGCAGGGGGAGACCCAGTACTTC. Looking up the rest from reference TRBV5-1 and TRBJ2-5 gives the full variable domain: KAGVTQTPRYLIKTRGQQVTLSCSPISGHRSVSWYQQTPGQGLQFLFEYFSETQRNKGNFPGRFSGRQFSNSRSEMNVSTLELGDSALYLCASGQGETQYFGPGTRLLVL.

This chain links TRBV3-1 (or the pseudogene TRBV3-2) with TRBJ2-1, with 7 bases lining up with TRBD1. V shed 8 bases, J shed 4 bases, and the junction held 2 bases outside the gene matches. This CDR3 has 12 residues. CDR1 and CDR2 from the germline V gene are LGHDT and YNNKEL (reference sequence). CDR3 sequence: CASGDRYNEQFF. The CDR3 coding sequence is TGTGCCAGCGGGGACAGATACAATGAGCAGTTCTTC.

This chain connects TRBV14 to TRBJ1-6, with TRBD1 as a possible D gene (6 bases). The CDR3 covers 15 residues. Trimming shortened V by 0 bases and J by 7 bases, and 10 bases separated the two germline ends. Germline assignment: CDR1 SGHDN and CDR2 FVKESK. CDR3 sequence: CASSQEGRGNSPLHF. CDR3 DNA sequence: TGTGCCAGCAGCCAAGAAGGCAGGGGAAATTCACCCCTCCACTTT.

The gene calls are TRBV5-5 and TRBJ2-1, with 7 bases identical to TRBD1. Unmatched junction bases numbered 5, after V lost 0 bases and J lost 2 bases. Germline V gene sequence: CDR1 SGHKS, CDR2 YYEKEE (reference sequence). The CDR3 spans 16 residues. CDR3 DNA sequence: TGTGCCAGCAGCTTGGGGTTGGGGACAGCCTACAATGAGCAGTTCTTC. Amino acid sequence: CASSLGLGTAYNEQFF.

V usage is TRBV11-2 and J usage is TRBJ2-1; D call uncertain. V lost 1 base and J 8 bases, leaving 6 bases between the germline ends. The CDR3 covers 12 residues. CDR1 is SGHAT, CDR2 FQNNGV, per germline. The CDR3 DNA is TGTGCCAGCAGCTTAGTCATTGATGAGCAGTTCTTC. It codes for CASSLVIDEQFF. Complete variable domain (other parts from reference TRBV11-2 and TRBJ2-1): EAGVAQSPRYKIIEKRQSVAFWCNPISGHATLYWYQQILGQGPKLLIQFQNNGVVDDSQLPKDRFSAERLKGVDSTLKIQPAKLEDSAVYLCASSLVIDEQFFGPGTRLTVL.

The chain is built from TRBV5-1 and TRBJ2-3; 8 bases align to TRBD1. V shed 4 bases and J 0 bases; nucleotides not matched to a gene: 4. The V gene's germline CDR1 is SGHRS and CDR2 YFSETQ. CDR3 length: 15 amino acids. The CDR3 loop reads CASSGQGPSTDTQYF. The CDR3 DNA sequence: TGCGCCAGCAGCGGACAGGGACCTAGCACAGATACGCAGTATTTT.

This chain links TRBV14 with TRBJ1-5; D may be TRBD1 (6 bases). The V gene's germline CDR1 is SGHDN and CDR2 FVKESK. Trimming took 1 base from V and 11 from J, leaving 15 bases between them. CDR3 length equals 14 residues. DNA for the CDR3: TGTGCCAGCAGCCAAGGGACAGCAGGGTCGTCCCAGCATTTT. It codes for CASSQGTAGSSQHF.

The rearrangement links TRBV5-1 to TRBJ2-7; D call uncertain. The CDR3 covers 16 residues. V shed 0 bases and J shed 4 bases, with 17 bases lying between them. Germline lookup yields CDR1 SGHRS and CDR2 YFSETQ. CDR3 in DNA: TGCGCCAGCAGCTTGGCCGCCGGAGTAACCCAATACGAGCAGTACTTC. Residues: CASSLAAGVTQYEQYF.

This rearrangement joins TRBV4-1 to TRBJ1-4; the D is unclear. Germline lookup yields CDR1 MGHRA and CDR2 YSYEKL. The CDR3 runs to 12 residues. V dropped 2 bases and J dropped 5 bases, with 3 bases sitting between them. The CDR3 protein is CASSQQNEKLFF. CDR3 sequence (DNA): TGCGCCAGCAGCCAACAGAATGAAAAACTGTTTTTT.

The chain links TRBV5-1 to TRBJ2-3, with 7 nucleotides matching TRBD1. The J segment lost 4 bases and the V segment lost 4 bases, leaving 9 bases of the junction unmatched. In germline, CDR1 is SGHRS, CDR2 YFSETQ. The CDR3 is 15 amino acids. The DNA of the CDR3 is TGCGCCAGCAGCGCAAGGGACAGAAGTTCAGATACGCAGTATTTT. It specifies CASSARDRSSDTQYF.

This clone was detected a few times. The genes are TRBV7-2 and TRBJ2-7; 9 nucleotides line up with TRBD1. J gave up 6 bases and V 4 bases, and 10 bases lay outside the gene matches. CDR3 length: 15 amino acids. Germline CDR1 is SGHTA and CDR2 is FQGNSA. In nucleotides, the CDR3 is TGTGCCAGCAGCTCTAGTCCCGGGACAGGGCTCGAGCAGTACTTC. Encoded protein: CASSSSPGTGLEQYF.

Only a few counts were recorded for this clone. J is TRBJ1-2 and V is TRBV6-5; 12 nucleotides align to TRBD1. Germline lookup yields CDR1 MNHEY and CDR2 SVGAGI. The CDR3 length is 16 residues. Trimming cost V 0 bases and J 5 bases; bases outside gene matches: 4. CDR3: CASSYSVGQGAYGYTF. The CDR3 coding sequence is TGTGCCAGCAGTTACTCAGTGGGACAGGGGGCGTATGGCTACACCTTC.

The chain has TRBV19 and TRBJ1-3; the match to TRBD1 covers 7 bases. The CDR3 totals 15 residues. The germline gives CDR1 LNHDA, CDR2 SQIVND (reference sequence). J gave up 0 bases and V 6 bases, and 5 bases lay outside the gene matches. This CDR3 reads CASRRTGISGNTIYF. The CDR3 DNA sequence: TGTGCCAGTAGAAGGACAGGAATCTCTGGAAACACCATATATTTT.

J is TRBJ1-4 and V is TRBV18, with D possibly being TRBD1 (6 bases). The CDR3 covers 14 residues. V was cut by 6 bases and J by 3 bases, with 11 bases left in between. Looked up from germline, CDR1 is KGHSH and CDR2 is LQKENI. The DNA of the CDR3 is TGTGCCAGCTCCCAGGGACATTCTAATGAAAAACTGTTTTTT. Its protein is CASSQGHSNEKLFF.

The rearrangement uses TRBV4-1 and TRBJ1-2; D call uncertain. This CDR3 contains 15 residues. Germline loops: CDR1 MGHRA, CDR2 YSYEKL. The V end was cut by 0 bases, the J end by 3 bases, with 11 bases between. This chain's CDR3 is CASSQEPGNYYGYTF. In DNA form, the CDR3 reads TGCGCCAGCAGCCAAGAGCCGGGAAACTACTATGGCTACACCTTC.

In its sample, this clone was seen a few times. The rearrangement links TRBV5-4 to TRBJ2-7, with a weak D call TRBD2 (5 bases). This CDR3 has 18 residues. The V gene's germline CDR1 is SGHNT and CDR2 YYREEE (reference sequence). V dropped 4 bases and J dropped 2 bases, with 25 bases sitting between them. The CDR3 loop is CASSPWKIRGPLAYEQYF. CDR3 nucleotide sequence: TGTGCCAGCAGCCCCTGGAAAATTAGAGGGCCTTTAGCCTACGAGCAGTACTTC.

This rearrangement joins TRBV4-2 to TRBJ2-1, with 12 bases fitting TRBD2. The CDR3 sequence is 15 residues long. Unmatched junction bases numbered 5, after V lost 4 bases and J lost 7 bases. Germline V lookup: CDR1 LGHNA, CDR2 YNFKEQ. DNA for the CDR3: TGTGCCAGCAGCCCGCTAGCGGGGGGGCAGAATGAGCAGTTCTTC. As protein: CASSPLAGGQNEQFF.

This clone was counted a few times. J is TRBJ1-2 and V is TRBV11-2; maybe TRBD1 (6 bases). Germline-derived CDR1 and CDR2 are SGHAT and FQNNGV. The CDR3 is 14 residues long. Between the trimmed V and J ends, which lost 5 bases and 2 bases, there was a span of 12 bases. The CDR3 region is CASSRDTLNYGYTF. The CDR3 coding sequence is TGTGCCAGCAGCCGGGACACGCTCAACTATGGCTACACCTTC.

The chain links TRBV27 to TRBJ1-1, with D tentatively TRBD1 (6 bases). CDR3 size: 16 residues. V was cut by 4 bases and J by 2 bases, with 17 bases left in between. Germline V gives CDR1 MNHEY, CDR2 SMNVEV (reference sequence). The CDR3 bases are TGTGCCAGCAGTTCTGGGGGCTCAGGGTATAACACTGAAGCTTTCTTT. Translated, it gives CASSSGGSGYNTEAFF.

The J gene is TRBJ1-4, the V gene TRBV6-2 or TRBV6-3; D might be TRBD1 (5 bases). V dropped 4 bases and J dropped 8 bases, with 11 bases sitting between them. The CDR3 sequence is 13 residues long. CDR1 is MNHEY and CDR2 is SVGEGT in the germline V gene. The CDR3 is CASSLDGGEKLFF. For the CDR3, the DNA is TGTGCCAGCAGTTTAGACGGGGGAGAAAAACTGTTTTTT.

The CDR3 coding sequence is TGTGCCAGCAGTTACGGACAAAACAGGTTTAATTCACCCCTCCACTTT. Encoded protein: CASSYGQNRFNSPLHF. The V and J genes are TRBV6-2 or TRBV6-3 and TRBJ1-6; possible D gene TRBD1, 5 bases. The CDR3 contains 16 residues. CDR1 is MNHEY and CDR2 is SVGEGT in the germline V gene. Trimming took off 2 bases at V and 6 bases at J, with 14 bases between the two ends.

The chain combines TRBV7-9 with TRBJ2-7, with 8 bases fitting TRBD1. This CDR3 has 16 residues. J gave up 2 bases and V 1 base, and 7 bases lay outside the gene matches. Germline CDR1 SEHNR, CDR2 FQNEAQ (reference sequence). The CDR3: CASSLDRGFFAYEQYF. The CDR3 DNA sequence: TGTGCCAGCAGCTTAGACAGGGGGTTTTTCGCCTACGAGCAGTACTTC.